The entry below gives a single T cell receptor beta chain sequence along with its context. Using immunoSEQ multiplex PCR, the repertoire was profiled, and TCRdb retains in-frame clones only, with some absent. The repertoire includes 80,000 or so clones, roughly 94% of them detected once, and about 0.39% sits in the top ten. This record comes from a study of technical replicates of blood from a few donors. CDR3 length equals 15 residues. The material sequenced was T cells isolated from PBMCs. The TCR originated in a human donor in good health. V gene TRBV21-1 combines with J gene TRBJ2-7; TRBD2 was called by the table and not checked on the DNA. TRBV21-1 is a pseudogene. CDR3 nucleotide sequence: TGTGCCAGCAGCAAATTTGGACGTCGGGACTACGAGCAGTACTTC. This translates into CASSKFGRRDYEQYF.